The 21 T cell receptor beta chains presented below share a single source sample, sequenced in a study of T cell clonality in common variable immunodeficiency. Study results and limitations: In common variable immunodeficiency, TCR beta chains reportedly carried fewer deletions and N-nucleotide insertions.

Using immunoSEQ multiplex PCR, the repertoire was profiled, and TCRdb retains in-frame clones only, with some absent. This repertoire holds 25,000 to 35,000 clones, and none appear only once. These receptors have no identified antigens. Sequencing was done on a sample of peripheral blood mononuclear cells. The source of these receptors is a human donor with common variable immunodeficiency.

As regards this clone: The missing CDR3 end, 3 residues past where the read stops, is filled in from the germline J gene. This chain links TRBV6-1 with TRBJ1-2; D gene ambiguous. V was cut by 4 bases and J by 4 bases, with 7 bases left in between. The CDR3 totals 12 residues. CDR1 is MNHNS and CDR2 is SASEGT in the germline V gene. The CDR3 is CASSVSGYGYTF. The sequenced part of the CDR3 DNA is TGTGCCAGCAGTGTTTCGGGCTATGGC.

The table lists this clone with a few counts. Read sequence stops 3 residues before the CDR3 end, and the germline J gene provides the missing end. V gene TRBV19 combines with J gene TRBJ1-1, with 10 bases aligning to TRBD1. CDR3 length: 14 amino acids. The V segment lost 4 bases and the J segment 3 bases; nucleotides outside the gene matches: 2. Germline CDR1 LNHDA, CDR2 SQIVND (reference sequence). The chain's CDR3 is CASSRQGAYTEAFF. Partial CDR3 DNA: TGTGCCAGTAGTAGACAGGGGGCCTACACTGAA.

Concerning this clone: The read terminates 3 residues before the CDR3 end, so the remaining end is supplied by the germline J gene. J is TRBJ2-7 and V is TRBV19; 8 nucleotides agree with TRBD1. CDR3 size: 15 residues. Germline V gene lookup returns CDR1 LNHDA and CDR2 SQIVND (reference sequence). With 6 bases clipped from V and 0 bases from J, the junction kept 7 bases outside the gene matches. The CDR3 loop reads CASSVGDRISYEQYF. The sequenced part of the CDR3 DNA is TGTGCCAGTAGCGTCGGGGACAGGATCTCCTACGAG.

The table lists this clone with a few counts. The read comes to an end 3 residues before the CDR3 does, leaving the germline J gene to fill in the end. The chain combines TRBV19 with TRBJ2-7; possible D gene TRBD2, 6 bases. Trimming left V 3 bases short and J 5 bases short, with 17 bases between. This CDR3 is 15 amino acids long. In germline, CDR1 is LNHDA, CDR2 SQIVND (reference sequence). Incomplete CDR3 DNA: TGTGCCAGTAGTATTAGGAGGGCCGACGTGGACGAG. It yields the protein CASSIRRADVDE. The whole CDR3 protein reads CASSIRRADVDEQYF. Full variable domain (remainder filled in from reference TRBV19 and TRBJ2-7): DGGITQSPKYLFRKEGQNVTLSCEQNLNHDAMYWYRQDPGQGLRLIYYSQIVNDFQKGDIAEGYSVSREKKESFPLTVTSAQKNPTAFYLCASSIRRADVDEQYFGPGTRLTVT.

This clone was found a few times. This chain's CDR3 is CASPGQGAAGSGYTF. Partial CDR3 DNA: TGTGCCAGCCCAGGACAGGGGGCAGCGGGATCTGGC. The chain recombines TRBV7-9 with TRBJ1-2; 11 bases line up with TRBD1. The observed sequence ends 3 residues before the CDR3 terminus, with the missing tail filled in from the germline J gene. The ends lost 8 bases at V and 7 bases at J; junction bases unmatched: 12. In germline, CDR1 is SEHNR, CDR2 FQNEAQ (reference sequence). The CDR3 extends over 15 amino acids.

A word on this clone: The CDR3 end falls 3 residues outside the read, so it is completed with the germline J gene. The rearrangement joins TRBV7-6 to TRBJ2-2, with D possibly TRBD1 on 5 matching bases. CDR3 length: 15 amino acids. Trimming shortened V by 1 base and J by 0 bases, and 6 bases separated the two germline ends. The germline CDR1 and CDR2 sequences are SGHVS and FNYEAQ. This CDR3 reads CASSLETANTGELFF. CDR3 bases read: TGTGCCAGCAGCTTAGAGACAGCGAACACCGGGGAG.

Note on this clone: The read terminates 3 residues ahead of where the CDR3 ends, so the germline J gene completes it. The chain recombines TRBV20-1 with TRBJ2-7; no definite D call. The CDR3 extends over 13 amino acids. CDR1 and CDR2 from the germline V gene are DFQATT and SNEGSKA (reference sequence). V lost 0 bases and J 2 bases, leaving 8 bases between the germline ends. The CDR3 DNA, read in part, is TGCAGTGCTAGAGATCGACAAGCCTACGAG. It is translated as CSARDRQAYE. The CDR3 in full is CSARDRQAYEQYF.

As concerns this clone: The read ends 3 residues shy of where the CDR3 ends; the end is completed using the germline J gene. This chain joins TRBV18 and TRBJ1-3, with 8 bases aligning to TRBD1. This CDR3 comprises 18 residues. With 1 base clipped from V and 0 bases from J, the junction kept 8 bases outside the gene matches. CDR1 is KGHSH and CDR2 is LQKENI in the germline V gene. The part of the CDR3 DNA that was read is TGTGCCAGCTCACCACAGAAGACAGGGGTTTACTCTGGAAACACC. This sequence encodes CASSPQKTGVYSGNT. The whole CDR3 protein is CASSPQKTGVYSGNTIYF.

On this clone: The read comes to an end 3 residues before the CDR3 does, leaving the germline J gene to fill in the end. The chain uses TRBV19 and TRBJ1-6, with D maybe TRBD1 (5 bases). The CDR3 length is 19 residues. Germline V gene sequence: CDR1 LNHDA, CDR2 SQIVND (reference sequence). Trimming left V 1 base short and J 7 bases short, with 23 bases between. CDR3 DNA (partial): TGTGCCAGTAGTATAGTGGCGGAAGCCTCAGGGCTAGGGAATTCACCC. Protein product: CASSIVAEASGLGNSP. The entire CDR3 protein is CASSIVAEASGLGNSPLHF.

This clone was seen only a few times. The read finishes 3 residues shy of the CDR3 end, and the germline J gene is used to complete it. The J gene is TRBJ1-6, the V gene TRBV30, with D tentatively TRBD1 (5 bases). The CDR3 has 16 amino acids. Trimming left V 2 bases short and J 7 bases short, with 18 bases between. The germline V gene has CDR1 GTSNPN and CDR2 SVGIG (reference sequence). The sequenced CDR3 bases are TGTGCCTGGAGTTCGCTCGGACAAAGGTCGAATTCACCC. Residues: CAWSSLGQRSNSP. Given in full, the CDR3 is CAWSSLGQRSNSPLHF.

This clone was counted ten times or more. The DNA ends 3 residues before the CDR3 does, and the rest of the CDR3 is filled in from the germline J gene. This chain links TRBV5-1 with TRBJ2-5; no clear D gene. Germline lookup yields CDR1 SGHRS and CDR2 YFSETQ. The CDR3 totals 11 residues. Between the trimmed V and J ends, which lost 3 bases and 2 bases, there was a span of 2 bases. The CDR3 DNA, read in part, is TGCGCCAGCAGCTCACAAGAGACC. Amino acids: CASSSQET. The whole CDR3 protein is CASSSQETQYF.

This clone has ten or more counts. The read halts 3 residues ahead of the CDR3 end, with the missing end drawn from the germline J gene. The V and J genes are TRBV29-1 and TRBJ2-1, with D tentatively TRBD2 (5 bases). The CDR3 runs 13 residues. The germline V gene encodes CDR1 SQVTM and CDR2 ANQGSEA. V lost 3 bases and J 2 bases, leaving 8 bases between the germline ends. The CDR3 bases that were read are TGCAGCGTTGACCCGGGGACCTACAATGAG. Translated, it gives CSVDPGTYNE. The complete CDR3 sequence is CSVDPGTYNEQFF.

This clone was detected many times. The read finishes 3 residues shy of the CDR3 end, and the germline J gene is used to complete it. V usage is TRBV12-3 or TRBV12-4 and J usage is TRBJ1-4, with D tentatively TRBD1 (6 bases). The CDR3 spans 14 residues. V was shortened by 1 base and J by 8 bases, with 11 bases between the two germline ends. CDR3: CASSLGRGREKLFF. The sequenced part of the CDR3 DNA is TGTGCCAGCAGTTTAGGCAGGGGTCGCGAAAAA.

Only a few counts were recorded for this clone. The sequence runs out 3 residues before the end of the CDR3; the remainder is reconstructed from the germline J gene. The V and J genes are TRBV19 and TRBJ1-6, with 8 bases identical to TRBD1. J gave up 7 bases and V 5 bases, and 7 bases lay outside the gene matches. The CDR3 is made up of 15 amino acids. Germline lookup yields CDR1 LNHDA and CDR2 SQIVND (reference sequence). Partial CDR3 DNA: TGTGCCAGTAGTCCCCCGGACAGGGAAAATTCACCC. Its translation is CASSPPDRENSP. The whole CDR3 sequence is CASSPPDRENSPLHF.

This clone was observed at least ten times. The read stops 3 residues short of the end of the CDR3; the missing end is completed from the germline J gene. The chain couples TRBV7-8 to TRBJ2-3; TRBD2 agrees at 9 bases. Germline CDR1 and CDR2: SGHVS and FQNEAQ. The CDR3 covers 15 residues. Incomplete CDR3 DNA: TGTGCCAGCAGGGGGACTAGCAAACCTCAGGGGACG. Its translation is CASRGTSKPQGT. In full, the CDR3 is CASRGTSKPQGTQYF.

On this clone: The sequence runs out 3 residues before the end of the CDR3; the remainder is reconstructed from the germline J gene. The chain employs TRBV7-9 and TRBJ1-2, with unresolved D. This CDR3 region has 13 residues. Trimming cost V 2 bases and J 5 bases, with 9 bases left between them. Germline CDR1 and CDR2: SEHNR and FQNEAQ (reference sequence). The sequenced CDR3 bases are TGTGCCAGCAGCTTAAGTGACGGGTATGGC. Protein product: CASSLSDGYG. The full-length CDR3 reads as CASSLSDGYGYTF.

This clone showed up many times. The CDR3 end lies 3 residues beyond the end of the read and is filled in from the germline J gene. This chain joins TRBV6-2 or TRBV6-3 and TRBJ2-7; TRBD1 matches 7 bases. The germline gives CDR1 MNHEY, CDR2 SVGEGT. The CDR3 has 15 residues. The junction had 11 bases not matched to a gene; V was cut back by 5 bases and J by 4 bases. CDR3 protein: CASSKTGIVAYEQYF. The sequenced part of the CDR3 DNA is TGTGCCAGCAGTAAGACAGGGATCGTGGCTTACGAG.

Turning to this clone: The DNA ends 3 residues before the CDR3 does, and the rest of the CDR3 is filled in from the germline J gene. This chain links TRBV6-2 or TRBV6-3 with TRBJ1-1; D may be TRBD1 (6 bases). The length of the CDR3 is 15 residues. Germline CDR1 is MNHEY and CDR2 is SVGEGT. Trimming left V 8 bases short and J 1 base short, with 17 bases between. The DNA read from the CDR3 is TGTGCCAGCGATTCAGGGGTGGGGAGGAACACTGAA. It translates to CASDSGVGRNTE. The full-length CDR3 reads as CASDSGVGRNTEAFF.

At least ten counts were recorded for this clone. This chain's CDR3 is CASSLLRGIDSYNEQFF. The part of the CDR3 DNA that was read is TGTGCCAGCAGCCTTTTGAGGGGGATTGACTCCTACAATGAG. The chain uses TRBV4-2 and TRBJ2-1; perhaps TRBD1 as D (6 bases). The read halts 3 residues ahead of the CDR3 end, with the missing end drawn from the germline J gene. Deletions cut 4 bases from V and 0 bases from J, with 16 bases between. CDR3 length: 17 residues. In germline, CDR1 is LGHNA, CDR2 YNFKEQ.

There are many counts of this clone. Incomplete CDR3 DNA: TGTGCCAGCAGCTTAGAAGGGGTCGGACGGGATACG. It encodes CASSLEGVGRDT. The CDR3, in full, reads CASSLEGVGRDTQYF. This chain connects TRBV7-9 to TRBJ2-3, with a possible D match to TRBD1 (5 bases). Read coverage stops 3 residues before the CDR3 terminus; the germline J gene supplies the remainder. Trimming stripped 1 base from V and 6 bases from J, with 14 bases between. Germline CDR1 reads SEHNR; CDR2 reads FQNEAQ (reference sequence). The CDR3 is 15 residues long. Full variable domain (rest looked up from reference TRBV7-9 and TRBJ2-3): DTGVSQNPRHKITKRGQNVTFRCDPISEHNRLYWYRQTLGQGPEFLTYFQNEAQLEKSRLLSDRFSAERPKGSFSTLEIQRTEQGDSAMYLCASSLEGVGRDTQYFGPGTRLTVL.

This clone was counted ten times or more. Read sequence stops 3 residues before the CDR3 end, and the germline J gene provides the missing end. This chain joins TRBV5-6 and TRBJ1-1; TRBD1 might be the D (6 bases). V lost 0 bases and J 4 bases, leaving 7 bases between the germline ends. This CDR3 contains 13 residues. CDR1 and CDR2 (germline): SGHDT, YYEEEE. The CDR3 here is CASSLEGVTEAFF. Incomplete CDR3 DNA: TGTGCCAGCAGCTTGGAGGGGGTCACTGAA.